Sequencing of this T cell receptor beta chain was carried out in a study of T cell changes during pregnancy in multiple sclerosis. Assay: immunoSEQ multiplex PCR; the TCRdb copy retains only in-frame clones and omits some. Counted here are roughly 100,000 clones, approximately 91% occurring once; the ten biggest clones make up about 2.9%. The length of the CDR3 is 14 residues. Germline CDR1 reads LNHDA; CDR2 reads SQIVND (reference sequence). V lost 5 bases to trimming and J lost 1 base, with 11 bases between them. This clone appeared once. The rearrangement links TRBV19 to TRBJ2-5, with D perhaps TRBD1 (6 bases). This specimen was peripheral blood, taken in the second trimester of pregnancy. This clonotype originated in a female donor with multiple sclerosis, enrolled in a pregnancy study. In nucleotides, the CDR3 is TGTGCCAGTAGTCCATGGGACACCCAAGAGACCCAGTACTTC. Translation gives CASSPWDTQETQYF.